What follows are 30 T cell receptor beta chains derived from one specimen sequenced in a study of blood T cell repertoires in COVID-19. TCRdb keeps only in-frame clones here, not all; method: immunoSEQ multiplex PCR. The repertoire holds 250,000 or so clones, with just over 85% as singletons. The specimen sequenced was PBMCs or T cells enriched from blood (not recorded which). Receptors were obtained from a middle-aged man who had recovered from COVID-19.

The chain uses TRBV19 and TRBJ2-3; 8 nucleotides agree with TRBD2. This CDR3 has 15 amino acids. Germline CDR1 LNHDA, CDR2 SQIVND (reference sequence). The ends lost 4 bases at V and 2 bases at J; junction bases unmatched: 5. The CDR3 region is CASSKREYYTDTQYF. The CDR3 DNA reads TGTGCCAGTAGTAAGCGGGAGTATTACACAGATACGCAGTATTTT.

The CDR3 DNA reads TGTGCCAGCAGCTTAAGATTGGGACTAGCGGCGCAAGAGACCCAGTACTTC. Encoded protein: CASSLRLGLAAQETQYF. The chain links TRBV11-2 to TRBJ2-5; 11 bases map to TRBD2. V trimming: 2 bases; J trimming: 2 bases; junction bases outside the gene matches: 7. CDR1 is SGHAT, CDR2 FQNNGV, per germline. This CDR3 region has 17 residues.

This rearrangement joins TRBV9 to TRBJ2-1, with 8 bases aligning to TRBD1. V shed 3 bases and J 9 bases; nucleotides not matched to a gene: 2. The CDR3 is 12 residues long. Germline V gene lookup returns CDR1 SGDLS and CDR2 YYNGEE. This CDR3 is CASSEQGGEQFF. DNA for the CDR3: TGTGCCAGCAGCGAACAGGGGGGTGAGCAGTTCTTC.

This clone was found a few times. The CDR3 coding sequence is TGTGCCAGCAGCTTGACAGGGGACGGAAACACCATATATTTT. Residues: CASSLTGDGNTIYF. This chain uses TRBV7-9 with TRBJ1-3; 8 positions match TRBD1. CDR1 and CDR2 from the germline V gene are SEHNR and FQNEAQ (reference sequence). V trimming: 3 bases; J trimming: 4 bases; junction bases outside the gene matches: 2. CDR3 length: 14 residues.

This CDR3 reads CASSLTWTSGGANEQFF. In nucleotides, the CDR3 is TGTGCCAGCAGCTTAACCTGGACTAGCGGGGGGGCCAATGAGCAGTTCTTC. This chain uses TRBV7-3 with TRBJ2-1; 15 positions agree with TRBD2. The CDR3 runs to 17 residues. V dropped 0 bases and J dropped 6; count of bases not matched to a gene: 3. CDR1 SGHTA and CDR2 FQGTGA come from the germline V gene.

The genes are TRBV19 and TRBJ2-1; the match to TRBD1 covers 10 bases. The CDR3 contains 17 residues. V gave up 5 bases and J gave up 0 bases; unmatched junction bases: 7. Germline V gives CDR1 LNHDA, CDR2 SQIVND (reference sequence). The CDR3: CASSETGGLSSYNEQFF. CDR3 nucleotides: TGTGCCAGTAGTGAGACAGGGGGCCTTAGCTCCTACAATGAGCAGTTCTTC. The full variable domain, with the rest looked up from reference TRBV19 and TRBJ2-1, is DGGITQSPKYLFRKEGQNVTLSCEQNLNHDAMYWYRQDPGQGLRLIYYSQIVNDFQKGDIAEGYSVSREKKESFPLTVTSAQKNPTAFYLCASSETGGLSSYNEQFFGPGTRLTVL.

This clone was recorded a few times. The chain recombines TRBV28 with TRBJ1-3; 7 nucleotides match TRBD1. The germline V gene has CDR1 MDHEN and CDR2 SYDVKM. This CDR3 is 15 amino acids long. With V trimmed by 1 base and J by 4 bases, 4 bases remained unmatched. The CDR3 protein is CASSLSDRVGNTIYF. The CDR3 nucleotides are TGTGCCAGCAGTTTATCCGACAGGGTCGGAAACACCATATATTTT.

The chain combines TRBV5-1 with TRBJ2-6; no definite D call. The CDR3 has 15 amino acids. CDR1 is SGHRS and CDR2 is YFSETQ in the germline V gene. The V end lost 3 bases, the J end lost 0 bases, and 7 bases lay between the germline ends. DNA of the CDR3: TGCGCCAGCAGCTCACTACCCTCTGGGGCCAACGTCCTGACTTTC. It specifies CASSSLPSGANVLTF.

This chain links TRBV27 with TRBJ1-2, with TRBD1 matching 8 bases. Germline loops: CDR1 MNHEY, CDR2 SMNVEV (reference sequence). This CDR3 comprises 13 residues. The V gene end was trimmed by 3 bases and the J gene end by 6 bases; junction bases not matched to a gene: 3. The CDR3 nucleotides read TGTGCCAGCAGTTTTTTACAGGGGGATGGCTACACCTTC. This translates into CASSFLQGDGYTF.

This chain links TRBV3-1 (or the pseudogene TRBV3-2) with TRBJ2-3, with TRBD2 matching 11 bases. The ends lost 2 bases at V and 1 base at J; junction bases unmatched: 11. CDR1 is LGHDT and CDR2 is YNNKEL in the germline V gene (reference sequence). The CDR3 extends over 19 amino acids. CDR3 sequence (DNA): TGTGCCAGCAGCCAACTCACTAGCGGGGGCAGAGTTGGCACAGATACGCAGTATTTT. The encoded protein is CASSQLTSGGRVGTDTQYF.

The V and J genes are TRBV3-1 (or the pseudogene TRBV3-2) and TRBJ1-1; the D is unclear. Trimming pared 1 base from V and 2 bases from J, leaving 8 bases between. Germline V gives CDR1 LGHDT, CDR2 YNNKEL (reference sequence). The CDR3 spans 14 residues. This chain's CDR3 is CASSQVLFNTEAFF. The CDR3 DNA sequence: TGTGCCAGCAGCCAAGTTCTATTTAACACTGAAGCTTTCTTT.

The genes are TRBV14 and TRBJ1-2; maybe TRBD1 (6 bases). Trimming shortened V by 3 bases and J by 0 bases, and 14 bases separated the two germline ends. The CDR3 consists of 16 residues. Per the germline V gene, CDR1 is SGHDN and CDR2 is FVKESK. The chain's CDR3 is CASSHGGARANYGYTF. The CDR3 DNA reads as TGTGCCAGCAGCCATGGGGGGGCCCGGGCTAACTATGGCTACACCTTC. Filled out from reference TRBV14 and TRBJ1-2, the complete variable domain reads EAGVTQFPSHSVIEKGQTVTLRCDPISGHDNLYWYRRVMGKEIKFLLHFVKESKQDESGMPNNRFLAERTGGTYSTLKVQPAELEDSGVYFCASSHGGARANYGYTFGSGTRLTVV.

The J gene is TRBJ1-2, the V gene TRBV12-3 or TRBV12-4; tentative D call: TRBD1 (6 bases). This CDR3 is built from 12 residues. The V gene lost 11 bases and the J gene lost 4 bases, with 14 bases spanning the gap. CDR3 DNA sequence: TGTGCCGTACAGGGAACTGTCTATGGCTACACCTTC. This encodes CAVQGTVYGYTF.

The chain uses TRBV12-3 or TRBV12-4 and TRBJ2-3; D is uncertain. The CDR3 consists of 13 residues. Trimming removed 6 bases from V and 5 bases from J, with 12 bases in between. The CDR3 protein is CASSPRVRDTQYF. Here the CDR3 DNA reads TGTGCCAGCAGCCCCCGCGTCCGAGATACGCAGTATTTT.

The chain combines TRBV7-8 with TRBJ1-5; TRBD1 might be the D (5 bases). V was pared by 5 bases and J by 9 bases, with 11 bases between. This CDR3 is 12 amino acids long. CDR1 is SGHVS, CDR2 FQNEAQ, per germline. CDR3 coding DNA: TGTGCCAGCAGCCCGCGAAGGGGGCCCCAGCATTTT. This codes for CASSPRRGPQHF.

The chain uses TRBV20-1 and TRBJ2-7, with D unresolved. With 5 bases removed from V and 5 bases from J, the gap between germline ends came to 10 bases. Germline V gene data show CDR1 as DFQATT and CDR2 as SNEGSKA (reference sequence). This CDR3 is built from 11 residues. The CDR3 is CSAPRSHEQYF. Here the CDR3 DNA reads TGCAGTGCTCCCCGGAGCCACGAGCAGTACTTC.

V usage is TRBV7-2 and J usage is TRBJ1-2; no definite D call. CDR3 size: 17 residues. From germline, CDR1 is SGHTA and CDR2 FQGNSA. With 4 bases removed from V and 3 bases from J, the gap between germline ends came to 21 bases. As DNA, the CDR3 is TGTGCCAGCAGCTCCTCAGGATCAGCCAAGGTCGACTATGGCTACACCTTC. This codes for CASSSSGSAKVDYGYTF.

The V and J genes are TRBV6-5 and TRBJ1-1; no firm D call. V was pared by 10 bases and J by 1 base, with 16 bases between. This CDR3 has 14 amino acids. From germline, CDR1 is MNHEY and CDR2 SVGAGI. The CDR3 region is CATWFGVGNTEAFF. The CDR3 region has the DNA TGTGCCACCTGGTTCGGGGTGGGGAACACTGAAGCTTTCTTT.

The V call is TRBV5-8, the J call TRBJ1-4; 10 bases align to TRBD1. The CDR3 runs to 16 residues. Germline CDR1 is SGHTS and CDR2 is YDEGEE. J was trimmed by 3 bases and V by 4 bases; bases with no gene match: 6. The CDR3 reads CASSAGQGKANEKLFF. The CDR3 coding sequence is TGTGCCAGCAGCGCGGGACAGGGGAAGGCTAATGAAAAACTGTTTTTT.

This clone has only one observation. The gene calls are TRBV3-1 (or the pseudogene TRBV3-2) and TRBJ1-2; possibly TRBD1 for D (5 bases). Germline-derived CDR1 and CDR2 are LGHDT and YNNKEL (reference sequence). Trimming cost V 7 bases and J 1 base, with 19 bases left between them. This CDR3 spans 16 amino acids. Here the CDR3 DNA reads TGTGCCAGCACTCCGGGACGGCGGGGGGTTAACTATGGCTACACCTTC. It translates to CASTPGRRGVNYGYTF.

The DNA for the CDR3 is TGCGCCAGCAGCTTGGGGTATAGGGCAGGGCTGAACACTGAAGCTTTCTTT. Translation gives CASSLGYRAGLNTEAFF. This chain links TRBV5-1 with TRBJ1-1; D is possibly TRBD1 (5 bases). With 0 bases removed from V and 0 bases from J, the gap between germline ends came to 15 bases. The CDR3 has 17 amino acids. Germline lookup yields CDR1 SGHRS and CDR2 YFSETQ.

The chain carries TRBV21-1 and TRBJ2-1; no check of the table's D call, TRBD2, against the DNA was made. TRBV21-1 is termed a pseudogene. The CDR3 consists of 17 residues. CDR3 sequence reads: CASSIEGSGGLYNEQFF. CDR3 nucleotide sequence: TGTGCCAGCAGCATTGAAGGTAGCGGGGGCCTATACAATGAGCAGTTCTTC.

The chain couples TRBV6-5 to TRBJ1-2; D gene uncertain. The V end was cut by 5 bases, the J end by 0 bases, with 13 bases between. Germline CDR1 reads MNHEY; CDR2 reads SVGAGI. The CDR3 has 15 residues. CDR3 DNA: TGTGCCAGCAGTCCACGGACGGGAGCTAACTATGGCTACACCTTC. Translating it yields CASSPRTGANYGYTF.

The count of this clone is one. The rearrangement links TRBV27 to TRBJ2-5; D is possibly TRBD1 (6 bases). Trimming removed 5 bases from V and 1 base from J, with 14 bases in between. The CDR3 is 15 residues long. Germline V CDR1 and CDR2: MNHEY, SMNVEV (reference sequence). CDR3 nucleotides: TGTGCCAGCAGTCTCAAAGGGGGATTCCAAGAGACCCAGTACTTC. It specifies CASSLKGGFQETQYF.

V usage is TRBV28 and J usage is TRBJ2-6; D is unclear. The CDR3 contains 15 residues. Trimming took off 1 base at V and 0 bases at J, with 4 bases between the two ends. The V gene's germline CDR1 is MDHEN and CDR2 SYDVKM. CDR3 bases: TGTGCCAGCAGTTTATCTTACTCTGGGGCCAACGTCCTGACTTTC. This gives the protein CASSLSYSGANVLTF.

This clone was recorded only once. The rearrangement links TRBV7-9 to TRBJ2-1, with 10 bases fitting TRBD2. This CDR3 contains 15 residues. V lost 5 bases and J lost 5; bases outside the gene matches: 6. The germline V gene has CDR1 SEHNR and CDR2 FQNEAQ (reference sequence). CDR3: CASSPAAGGHNEQFF. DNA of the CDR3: TGTGCCAGCAGCCCCGCAGCGGGAGGGCACAATGAGCAGTTCTTC.

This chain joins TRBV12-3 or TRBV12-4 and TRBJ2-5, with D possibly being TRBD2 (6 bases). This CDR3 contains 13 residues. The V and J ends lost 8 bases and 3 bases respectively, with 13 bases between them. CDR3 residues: CASQGGAEETQYF. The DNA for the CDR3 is TGTGCCAGCCAGGGAGGAGCAGAAGAGACCCAGTACTTC.

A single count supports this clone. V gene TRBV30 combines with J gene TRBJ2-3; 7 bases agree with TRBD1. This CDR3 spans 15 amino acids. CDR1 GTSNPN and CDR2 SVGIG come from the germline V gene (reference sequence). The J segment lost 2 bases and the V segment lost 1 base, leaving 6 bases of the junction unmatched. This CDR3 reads CAWSGDSKSTDTQYF. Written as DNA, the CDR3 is TGTGCCTGGAGTGGGGACAGCAAGTCCACAGATACGCAGTATTTT.

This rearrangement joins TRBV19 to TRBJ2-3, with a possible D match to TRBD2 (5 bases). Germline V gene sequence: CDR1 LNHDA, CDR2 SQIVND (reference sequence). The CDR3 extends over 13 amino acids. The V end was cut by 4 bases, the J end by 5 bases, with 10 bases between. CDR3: CASSTGLRDTQYF. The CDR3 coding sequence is TGTGCCAGTAGTACCGGACTTAGAGATACGCAGTATTTT.

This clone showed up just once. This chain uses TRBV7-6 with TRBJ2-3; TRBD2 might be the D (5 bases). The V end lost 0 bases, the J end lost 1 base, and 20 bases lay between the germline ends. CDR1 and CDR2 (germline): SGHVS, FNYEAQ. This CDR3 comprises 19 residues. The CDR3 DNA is TGTGCCAGCAGCTTAGCCTGGTTAGCGAAAAGCCCCGGCACAGATACGCAGTATTTT. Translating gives CASSLAWLAKSPGTDTQYF.